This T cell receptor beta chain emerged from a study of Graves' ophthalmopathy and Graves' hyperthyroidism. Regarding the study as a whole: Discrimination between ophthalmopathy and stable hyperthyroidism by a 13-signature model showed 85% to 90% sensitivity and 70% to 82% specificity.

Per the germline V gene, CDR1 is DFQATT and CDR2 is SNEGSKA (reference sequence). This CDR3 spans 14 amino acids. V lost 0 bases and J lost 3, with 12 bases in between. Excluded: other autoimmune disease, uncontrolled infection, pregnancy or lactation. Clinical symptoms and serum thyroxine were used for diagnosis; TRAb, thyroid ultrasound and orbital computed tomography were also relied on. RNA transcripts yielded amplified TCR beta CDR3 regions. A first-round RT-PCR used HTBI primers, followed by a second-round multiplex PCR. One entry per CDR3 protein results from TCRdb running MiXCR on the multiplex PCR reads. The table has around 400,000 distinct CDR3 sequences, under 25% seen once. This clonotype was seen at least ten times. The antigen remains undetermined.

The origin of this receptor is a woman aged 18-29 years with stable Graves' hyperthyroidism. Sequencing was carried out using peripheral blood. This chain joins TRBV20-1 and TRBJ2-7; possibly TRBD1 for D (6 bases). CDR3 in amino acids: CSARDLGQSYEQYF. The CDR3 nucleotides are TGCAGTGCTAGAGATTTAGGACAGAGCTACGAGCAGTACTTC.